This TCR beta chain was identified in a study of CD8+CD57+ T cells in acquired aplastic anemia. Study-level information: Isolated CD4+ and CD8+ cells, once sorted, yielded DNA averaging about 3.4 ug.

Selection for sequencing was limited to patients who had shown CD8+CD57+ cell expansion by flow cytometry. Severe acquired aplastic anemia was present in all patients. Patients were untreated when blood was sampled. As regards this clonotype: Its antigen is not known. A much larger clone differs by one base, so this may be a read error.

TCR beta VDJ combinations and CDR3 sequences were profiled from genomic DNA. Via MiXCR, TCRdb re-called the reads, giving one row per CDR3 protein. Of around 170,000 distinct CDR3 sequences detected, 40% to 55% appear once; the ten largest clones hold 8.5% to 10%. CDR1 and CDR2 (germline): DFQATT, SNEGSKA (reference sequence). CDR3 length: 14 residues. Findings and caveats of the study: The study identified almost 30 CD8+ CDR3 sequences shared by patients and controls.

This sequence was found in a human donor with aplastic anemia. V and J are TRBV20-1 and TRBJ2-7, with D perhaps TRBD1 (6 bases). Near its end, the DNA agrees better with TRBJ2-1, so the J call may be wrong. The sample comprised sorted CD4+, CD8+, or CD8+CD57+ T cells (not recorded which) from PBMCs. DNA of the CDR3: TGCAGTGCTACCCGACAGGTGGGCTGCAATGAGCAGTTCTTC. It encodes CSATRQVGCNEQFF.